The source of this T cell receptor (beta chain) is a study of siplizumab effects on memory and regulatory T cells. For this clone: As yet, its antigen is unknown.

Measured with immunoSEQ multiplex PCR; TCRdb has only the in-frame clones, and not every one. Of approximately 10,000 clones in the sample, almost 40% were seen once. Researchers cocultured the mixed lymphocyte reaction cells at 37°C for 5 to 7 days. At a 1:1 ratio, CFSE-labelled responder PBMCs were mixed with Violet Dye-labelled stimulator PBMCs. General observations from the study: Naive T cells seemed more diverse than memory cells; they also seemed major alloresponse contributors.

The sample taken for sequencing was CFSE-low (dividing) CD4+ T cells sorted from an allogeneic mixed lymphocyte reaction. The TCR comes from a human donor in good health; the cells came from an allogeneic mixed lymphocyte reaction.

CDR3 DNA: TGTGCCAGCAGCTTAGCGGGACAGAATGAAAAACTGTTTTTT. Translated, it gives CASSLAGQNEKLFF. The chain uses TRBV7-2 and TRBJ1-4, with 7 bases that match TRBD1. Germline lookup yields CDR1 SGHTA and CDR2 FQGNSA. The CDR3 is 14 residues long. V gave up 0 bases and J gave up 5 bases; unmatched junction bases: 0. The whole variable domain, remainder taken from reference TRBV7-2 and TRBJ1-4, is GAGVSQSPSNKVTEKGKDVELRCDPISGHTALYWYRQSLGQGLEFLIYFQGNSAPDKSGLPSDRFSAERTGGSVSTLTIQRTQQEDSAVYLCASSLAGQNEKLFFGSGTQLSVL.